A single sample is the source of the 11 T cell receptor beta chains below, sequenced in a study of radiation and T cells in renal cell carcinoma. Using immunoSEQ multiplex PCR, the repertoire was profiled, and TCRdb retains in-frame clones only, with some absent. The table records more than 95,000 clones, around 85% of them present only once. Time point specified: blood 2 weeks post-SBRT. Noted treatment: 15 Gy SBRT to primary tumor, nephrectomy 4 weeks later. This material consisted of blood, taken from a patient whose treatment included radiotherapy and nephrectomy. The receptors derive from a man aged 50 or older with renal cell carcinoma.

The rearrangement uses TRBV27 and TRBJ2-1, with D possibly being TRBD2 (5 bases). Trimming left V 6 bases short and J 9 bases short, with 12 bases between. The CDR3 covers 12 residues. CDR1 and CDR2 from the germline V gene are MNHEY and SMNVEV (reference sequence). DNA of the CDR3: TGTGCCAGCAGGGGCATCGAGGGTGAGCAGTTCTTC. This sequence encodes CASRGIEGEQFF.

The chain joins TRBV4-2 to TRBJ1-6, with D unclear. Germline-derived CDR1 and CDR2 are LGHNA and YNFKEQ. With 1 base removed from V and 7 bases from J, the gap between germline ends came to 11 bases. The CDR3 covers 15 residues. DNA for the CDR3: TGTGCCAGCAGCCAAGTCATGGCCCTAAATTCACCCCTCCACTTT. Protein sequence: CASSQVMALNSPLHF.

The rearrangement links TRBV9 to TRBJ2-7; D gene uncertain. V was trimmed by 0 bases and J by 3 bases, leaving 7 bases between them. CDR1 and CDR2 (germline): SGDLS, YYNGEE. This CDR3 is built from 13 residues. The CDR3 region has the DNA TGTGCCAGCAGCGTAGCCATGGGCTACGAGCAGTACTTC. Its protein product is CASSVAMGYEQYF.

V is TRBV7-2 and J is TRBJ2-3; D call uncertain. The CDR3 loop spans 16 amino acids. V was pared by 5 bases and J by 3 bases, with 18 bases between. Germline V gene data show CDR1 as SGHTA and CDR2 as FQGNSA. The CDR3 DNA follows: TGTGCCAGCAGCCCTTCCCTTAGTCTTGCGACAGATACGCAGTATTTT. This codes for CASSPSLSLATDTQYF.

In this sample, this clone turned up once. The chain combines TRBV5-1 with TRBJ2-1, with 7 bases fitting TRBD2. This CDR3 is 13 amino acids long. V shed 4 bases and J 5 bases; nucleotides not matched to a gene: 3. From germline, CDR1 is SGHRS and CDR2 YFSETQ. The CDR3 sequence: CASSTLADNEQFF. In DNA, the CDR3 is TGCGCCAGCAGCACTCTAGCGGACAATGAGCAGTTCTTC.

The genes are TRBV2 and TRBJ2-4; 9 bases match TRBD2. V dropped 6 bases and J dropped 15; count of bases not matched to a gene: 15. The CDR3 length is 14 residues. CDR1 and CDR2 (germline): SNHLY, FYNNEI. The CDR3 region has the DNA TGTGCCAGCAGAGCGGGGGGCCTCACAGGGATTTGGTACTTC. This gives the protein CASRAGGLTGIWYF.

This clone was picked up one time. The rearrangement uses TRBV7-2 and TRBJ1-2; D possibly corresponds to TRBD1 (5 bases). The V gene lost 1 base and the J gene lost 4 bases, with 10 bases spanning the gap. CDR3 size: 14 residues. Per germline, CDR1 SGHTA and CDR2 FQGNSA. The CDR3 loop reads CASSLGRGPYGYTF. CDR3 nucleotides: TGTGCCAGCAGCTTAGGTCGGGGCCCCTATGGCTACACCTTC.

The chain joins TRBV5-6 to TRBJ1-1; 7 nucleotides agree with TRBD1. CDR1 SGHDT and CDR2 YYEEEE come from the germline V gene. The CDR3 covers 15 residues. Trimming cost V 4 bases and J 9 bases; bases outside gene matches: 15. The CDR3 is CASSTPRQGESQAFF. CDR3 nucleotide sequence: TGTGCCAGCAGCACACCCCGACAGGGTGAGAGCCAAGCTTTCTTT.

This chain uses TRBV2 with TRBJ1-5; the D is unclear. This CDR3 region has 15 residues. V was clipped by 5 bases and J by 2 bases, with 13 bases between them. Germline CDR1 reads SNHLY; CDR2 reads FYNNEI. The CDR3: CASSIDGLGNQPQHF. The CDR3 DNA reads TGTGCCAGCAGTATAGACGGATTGGGCAATCAGCCCCAGCATTTT.

This rearrangement joins TRBV2 to TRBJ2-1; TRBD2 is a possible D gene (6 bases). This CDR3 spans 10 amino acids. CDR1 and CDR2 (germline): SNHLY, FYNNEI. Trimming shortened V by 7 bases and J by 12 bases, and 10 bases separated the two germline ends. CDR3 coding DNA: TGTGCCAGCATGGACTATGTGCAGTTCTTC. Amino acids: CASMDYVQFF.

This clone was observed a handful of times. The rearrangement uses TRBV19 and TRBJ1-1; D not resolved. Between the trimmed V and J ends, which lost 3 bases and 0 bases, there was a span of 14 bases. CDR3 length: 16 residues. Germline V gene data show CDR1 as LNHDA and CDR2 as SQIVND (reference sequence). In DNA form, the CDR3 reads TGTGCCAGTAGTATTTTGATGGGTAATATGAACACTGAAGCTTTCTTT. Encoded protein: CASSILMGNMNTEAFF.